This is a list of T cell receptor beta chains from one sample in a study of T cells in Graves' hyperthyroidism and ophthalmopathy. TCRdb re-analysed the multiplex PCR reads in MiXCR, keeping a single row per CDR3 protein. The data contain a few hundred thousand distinct CDR3 sequences, more than 12% of them singletons. Input material: blood. Receptors originate from a woman in her 30s with Graves' hyperthyroidism. The conserved cysteine and the conserved F or W are not part of the CDR3 here.

V gene	J gene	CDR3 protein
TRBV28	TRBJ2-7	ASRLTSGSYEQY
TRBV7-9	TRBJ2-5	ASSRTGGEQETQY
TRBV27	TRBJ1-1	ASSLSQGWAEAF
TRBV24-1	TRBJ2-1	ATSDLSGNEQF
TRBV28	TRBJ1-2	ASFRPDRDFYGYT
TRBV6-1	TRBJ2-5	ASQAWARNQETQY
TRBV7-9	TRBJ1-5	ASSLAYGGPPH
TRBV7-3	TRBJ2-1	ASGTQGYNEQF
TRBV3-1	TRBJ2-1	ASSQDLGGEQF
TRBV2	TRBJ2-3	AGAASASTDTQY
TRBV7-2	TRBJ1-1	ASSLELPEAF
TRBV11-2	TRBJ2-3	ASNPAGVELSGADTQY
TRBV20-1	TRBJ1-1	SAPGQPNVEAF
TRBV20-1	TRBJ2-3	SARDNSVGADTQY
TRBV5-1	TRBJ2-2	ASSSGLAGKTGELF
TRBV11-2	TRBJ2-7	ASSPGRDPYEQY
TRBV13	TRBJ2-7	ASSSQRRGPPFSYEQY
TRBV29-1	TRBJ1-2	SVGGSGNANYGYT
TRBV27	TRBJ2-1	ASRREVDGYGEQF
TRBV29-1	TRBJ2-5	STRDSPSETQY
TRBV7-9	TRBJ1-2	ASSLGRVLDYGYT
TRBV5-1	TRBJ2-1	ASSFNSGLNEQF
TRBV9	TRBJ2-5	ASSAGLAGGPEGGQY
TRBV12-3/TRBV12-4	TRBJ2-3	ASSEVGTQY
TRBV2	TRBJ1-4	ASSETGASNEKLF
TRBV18	TRBJ2-2	ASSPSVLAGNTGELF
TRBV9	TRBJ2-2	ASSALDNHANTGELF